One and the same sample provided the 11 T cell receptor beta chains below, sequenced in a study of blood T cell repertoires in COVID-19. Measured with immunoSEQ multiplex PCR; TCRdb has only the in-frame clones, and not every one. The sample lists under 300,000 clones; about nine tenths were seen once. Input material: PBMCs or T cells enriched from blood (not recorded which). All receptors come from a woman between 35 and 50 years old who had recovered from COVID-19.

The count of this clone is one. J is TRBJ1-6 and V is TRBV21-1. TRBV21-1 is assigned pseudogene status. This CDR3 has 13 residues. CDR3 in DNA: TGTGCCAGCAAGGAGGGAAGTTTGGGGCCCCTCCACTTT. It specifies CASKEGSLGPLHF.

The rearrangement uses TRBV10-3 and TRBJ2-1; a possible D gene is TRBD2 (5 bases). V lost 0 bases to trimming and J lost 5 bases, with 20 bases between them. Germline CDR1 and CDR2: ENHRY and SYGVKD. CDR3 length: 18 amino acids. The chain's CDR3 is CAISESGSAGRGNNEQFF. In DNA form, the CDR3 reads TGTGCCATCAGTGAGTCAGGTTCGGCGGGTAGAGGGAACAATGAGCAGTTCTTC.

The CDR3 is CATKTTGGNYTEAFF. CDR3 in DNA: TGTGCCACCAAAACAACTGGGGGGAATTACACTGAAGCTTTCTTT. The V and J genes are TRBV15 and TRBJ1-1; tentative D call: TRBD1 (5 bases). This CDR3 is built from 15 residues. Trimming took off 7 bases at V and 3 bases at J, with 18 bases between the two ends. CDR1 LNHNV and CDR2 YYDKDF come from the germline V gene (reference sequence).

The chain uses TRBV6-2 or TRBV6-3 and TRBJ1-6, with 7 bases that match TRBD1. The CDR3 loop spans 16 amino acids. J lost 3 bases, V lost 4 bases, and 6 bases had no gene match. In germline, CDR1 is MNHEY, CDR2 SVGEGT. The CDR3 is CASSSNRGVYNSPLHF. The CDR3 DNA sequence: TGTGCCAGCAGTTCGAACAGGGGAGTCTATAATTCACCCCTCCACTTT.

The V call is TRBV27, the J call TRBJ1-1; perhaps TRBD1 as D (6 bases). Germline V lookup: CDR1 MNHEY, CDR2 SMNVEV (reference sequence). Trimming took 6 bases from V and 5 from J, leaving 19 bases between them. The CDR3 extends over 15 amino acids. CDR3 protein: CASRNARGGLTEAFF. As DNA, the CDR3 is TGTGCCAGCAGGAACGCCCGGGGGGGGCTAACTGAAGCTTTCTTT.

This clone showed up just once. The CDR3 sequence is CASSTRQGGNQPQHF. CDR3 bases: TGTGCCAGCAGCACCCGACAGGGTGGCAATCAGCCCCAGCATTTT. This chain joins TRBV21-1 and TRBJ1-5; TRBD1, as called in the table, went unchecked against the DNA. TRBV21-1 is classified as a pseudogene. CDR3 length: 15 amino acids.

V is TRBV2 and J is TRBJ1-2; D call uncertain. Germline CDR1 SNHLY, CDR2 FYNNEI. There are 14 residues in the CDR3. Trimming left V 5 bases short and J 7 bases short, with 17 bases between. The CDR3 sequence: CASSPATGFRGYTF. In DNA, the CDR3 is TGTGCCAGCAGTCCCGCAACCGGGTTTCGTGGCTACACCTTC.

The chain recombines TRBV7-9 with TRBJ2-3; maybe TRBD2 (8 bases). CDR3 size: 17 residues. Germline values: CDR1 SEHNR, CDR2 FQNEAQ (reference sequence). Deletions cut 5 bases from V and 1 base from J, with 19 bases between. CDR3 in DNA: TGTGCCAGCAGCCCCCGAGGGGGCGGGGGGCGCACAGATACGCAGTATTTT. The encoded protein is CASSPRGGGGRTDTQYF.

The genes are TRBV5-4 and TRBJ1-5; maybe TRBD1 (5 bases). The CDR3 runs to 14 residues. Germline CDR1 SGHNT, CDR2 YYREEE (reference sequence). The germline V and J ends were trimmed by 2 bases and 3 bases, with 9 bases remaining between them. The CDR3 reads CASSFAGNNQPQHF. The CDR3 region has the DNA TGTGCCAGCAGCTTTGCAGGGAACAATCAGCCCCAGCATTTT.

The chain has TRBV9 and TRBJ2-1; 9 bases fit TRBD2. The V gene end was trimmed by 0 bases and the J gene end by 6 bases; junction bases not matched to a gene: 7. Germline CDR1 SGDLS, CDR2 YYNGEE. The CDR3 extends over 16 amino acids. CDR3 residues: CASSVAPGLASNEQFF. The CDR3 nucleotides read TGTGCCAGCAGCGTAGCCCCGGGACTAGCTAGCAATGAGCAGTTCTTC.

V usage is TRBV7-2 and J usage is TRBJ1-4, with D possibly TRBD1 on 6 matching bases. Trimming left V 5 bases short and J 1 base short, with 8 bases between. The V gene's germline CDR1 is SGHTA and CDR2 FQGNSA. This CDR3 region has 14 residues. The DNA for the CDR3 is TGTGCCAGCAGCCAGGACAGAACTAATGAAAAACTGTTTTTT. Its translation is CASSQDRTNEKLFF.